The present TCR beta chain was sequenced within a study of Graves' ophthalmopathy and Graves' hyperthyroidism. Study-level points and caveats: Detected in blood as well were most expanded thyroid clonotypes with frequency above 0.001.

Trimming removed 3 bases at V and 0 bases at J, with 6 bases between. The CDR3 runs to 13 residues. Germline loops: CDR1 SGHTA, CDR2 FQGNSA. Beta-chain TCR CDR3 regions were amplified from RNA transcripts. Second-round multiplex PCR came after a first-round RT-PCR that employed HTBI primers. MiXCR, applied by TCRdb to the multiplex PCR reads, yields one record per CDR3 protein. The table shows roughly 350,000 distinct CDR3 sequences, with approximately 18% occurring only once. Ages of hyperthyroidism patients ran from 18 to 65, and their diagnoses were new, under 2 months' duration. None of the included patients had other autoimmune diseases, uncontrolled infections, pregnancy or lactation, as these led to exclusion. Orbital computed tomography, thyroid ultrasound, TRAb, serum thyroxine and clinical symptoms formed the basis of diagnosis. This clonotype was recorded at least ten times. Its antigen remains unidentified.

The sequence was obtained from an adult woman with stable Graves' hyperthyroidism. The chain couples TRBV7-2 to TRBJ2-7; the D is unclear. The sample comprised peripheral blood. CDR3 coding DNA: TGTGCCAGCAGCTTTCACGTCTCCTACGAGCAGTACTTC. Translation gives CASSFHVSYEQYF.